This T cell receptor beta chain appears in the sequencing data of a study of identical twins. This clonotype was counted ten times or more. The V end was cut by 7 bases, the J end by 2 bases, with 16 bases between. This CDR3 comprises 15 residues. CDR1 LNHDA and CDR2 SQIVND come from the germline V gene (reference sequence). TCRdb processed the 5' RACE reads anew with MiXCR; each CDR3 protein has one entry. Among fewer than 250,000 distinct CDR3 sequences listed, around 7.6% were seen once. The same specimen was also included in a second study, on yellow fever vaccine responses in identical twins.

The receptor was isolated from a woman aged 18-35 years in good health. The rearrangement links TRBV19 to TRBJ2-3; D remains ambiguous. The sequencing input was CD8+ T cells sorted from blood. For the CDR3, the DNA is TGTGCCAGTACCGATCTGGGCAGATACACAGATACGCAGTATTTT. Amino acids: CASTDLGRYTDTQYF. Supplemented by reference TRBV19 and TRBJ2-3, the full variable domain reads DGGITQSPKYLFRKEGQNVTLSCEQNLNHDAMYWYRQDPGQGLRLIYYSQIVNDFQKGDIAEGYSVSREKKESFPLTVTSAQKNPTAFYLCASTDLGRYTDTQYFGPGTRLTVL.